This T cell receptor beta chain was obtained from a study of cytomegalovirus exposure and HLA in healthy donors. Notes on the study in general: Data from an earlier analysis indicated that most TCR beta V segments were productive either about 87% or about 30% of the time. Some 16,000 TCR beta sequences were associated with HLA alleles at 0.05 false discovery rate in a later analysis.

In the PCR, 60 Vbeta and 13 Jbeta primers were used. TCRdb's table, derived via immunoSEQ multiplex PCR, lists solely in-frame clones and lacks some. The top ten clones hold 1.5% to 1.7% of a sample with around 140,000 clones, approximately 87% of them seen once. The V gene end was trimmed by 5 bases and the J gene end by 3 bases; junction bases not matched to a gene: 9. CDR1 is KGHSH, CDR2 LQKENI, per germline. This CDR3 region has 15 residues. For this clone: Its antigen is still unknown.

This sequence joins TRBV18 and TRBJ2-7; 8 nucleotides line up with TRBD2. Sequencing was done on a sample of PBMCs. This TCR was recovered from a middle-aged man in good health and CMV-seronegative. The CDR3 loop is CASSSTSGSSYEQYF. The CDR3, as DNA: TGTGCCAGCTCATCGACAAGCGGGAGCAGCTACGAGCAGTACTTC.